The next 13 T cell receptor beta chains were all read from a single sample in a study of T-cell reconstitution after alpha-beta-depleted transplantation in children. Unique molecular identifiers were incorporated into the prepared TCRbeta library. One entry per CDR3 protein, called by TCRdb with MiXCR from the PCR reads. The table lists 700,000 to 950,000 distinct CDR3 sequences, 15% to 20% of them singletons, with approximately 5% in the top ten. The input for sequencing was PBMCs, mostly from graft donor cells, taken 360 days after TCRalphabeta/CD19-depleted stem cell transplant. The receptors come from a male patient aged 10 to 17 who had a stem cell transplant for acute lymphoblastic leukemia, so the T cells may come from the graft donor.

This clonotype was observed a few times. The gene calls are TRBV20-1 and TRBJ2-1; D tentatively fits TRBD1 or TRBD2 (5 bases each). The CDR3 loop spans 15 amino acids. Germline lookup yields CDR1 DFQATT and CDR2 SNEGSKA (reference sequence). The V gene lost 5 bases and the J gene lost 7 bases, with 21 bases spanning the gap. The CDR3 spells CSASPPGPKPNEQFF. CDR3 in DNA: TGCAGTGCTTCCCCCCCGGGACCAAAGCCTAATGAGCAGTTCTTC.

CDR3 nucleotide sequence: TGTGCCAGCATTGGGACTAGCGGGGGCTATGAGCAGTTCTTC. Its translation is CASIGTSGGYEQFF. The chain is built from TRBV27 and TRBJ2-1; 14 bases match TRBD2. With 7 bases clipped from V and 8 bases from J, the junction kept 4 bases outside the gene matches. Germline V lookup: CDR1 MNHEY, CDR2 SMNVEV (reference sequence). This CDR3 has 14 amino acids.

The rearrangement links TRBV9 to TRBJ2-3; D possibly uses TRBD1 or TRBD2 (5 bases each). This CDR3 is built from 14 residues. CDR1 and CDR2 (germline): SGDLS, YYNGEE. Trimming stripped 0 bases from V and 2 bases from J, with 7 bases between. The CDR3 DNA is TGTGCCAGCAGCGTAGGGGACCACACAGATACGCAGTATTTT. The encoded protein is CASSVGDHTDTQYF.

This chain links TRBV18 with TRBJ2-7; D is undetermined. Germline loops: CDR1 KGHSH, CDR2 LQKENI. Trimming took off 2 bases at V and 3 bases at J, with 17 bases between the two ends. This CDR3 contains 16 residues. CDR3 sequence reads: CASSPYAGHTRYEQYF. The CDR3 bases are TGTGCCAGCTCACCATACGCAGGCCATACTCGCTACGAGCAGTACTTC.

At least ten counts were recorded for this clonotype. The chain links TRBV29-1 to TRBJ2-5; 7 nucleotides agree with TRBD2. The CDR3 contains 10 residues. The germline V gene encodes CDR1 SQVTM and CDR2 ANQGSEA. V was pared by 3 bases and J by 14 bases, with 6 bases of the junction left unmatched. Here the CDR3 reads CSVDPSGRYF. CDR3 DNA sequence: TGCAGCGTTGACCCTAGCGGTAGATACTTC.

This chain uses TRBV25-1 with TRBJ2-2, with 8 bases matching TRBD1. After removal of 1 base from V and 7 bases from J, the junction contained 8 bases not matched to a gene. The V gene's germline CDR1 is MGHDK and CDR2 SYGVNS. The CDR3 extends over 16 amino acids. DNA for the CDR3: TGTGCCAGCAGTGAATGGGGGACAGGAGGCATCGGGGAGCTGTTTTTT. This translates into CASSEWGTGGIGELFF. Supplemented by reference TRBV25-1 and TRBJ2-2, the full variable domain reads EADIYQTPRYLVIGTGKKITLECSQTMGHDKMYWYQQDPGMELHLIHYSYGVNSTEKGDLSSESTVSRIRTEHFPLTLESARPSHTSQYLCASSEWGTGGIGELFFGEGSRLTVL.

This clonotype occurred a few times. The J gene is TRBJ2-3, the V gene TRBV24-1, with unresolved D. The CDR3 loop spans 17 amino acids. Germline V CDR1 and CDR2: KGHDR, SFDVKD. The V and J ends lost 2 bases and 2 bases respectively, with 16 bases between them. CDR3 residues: CATSDSSLSRPTDTQYF. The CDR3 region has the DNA TGTGCCACCAGTGATTCCTCCTTGTCGAGGCCCACAGATACGCAGTATTTT.

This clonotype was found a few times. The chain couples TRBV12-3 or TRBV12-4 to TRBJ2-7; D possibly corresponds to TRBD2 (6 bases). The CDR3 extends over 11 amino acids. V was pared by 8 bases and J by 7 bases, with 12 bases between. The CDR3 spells CASRERGEQYF. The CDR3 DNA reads TGTGCCAGCCGAGAACGGGGGGAGCAGTACTTC.

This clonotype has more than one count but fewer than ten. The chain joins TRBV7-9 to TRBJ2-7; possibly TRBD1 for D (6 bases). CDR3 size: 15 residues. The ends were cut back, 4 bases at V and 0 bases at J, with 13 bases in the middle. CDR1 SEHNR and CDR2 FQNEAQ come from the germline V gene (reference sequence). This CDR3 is CASSSHRELSYEQYF. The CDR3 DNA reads TGTGCCAGCAGCTCTCACAGGGAACTCTCCTACGAGCAGTACTTC.

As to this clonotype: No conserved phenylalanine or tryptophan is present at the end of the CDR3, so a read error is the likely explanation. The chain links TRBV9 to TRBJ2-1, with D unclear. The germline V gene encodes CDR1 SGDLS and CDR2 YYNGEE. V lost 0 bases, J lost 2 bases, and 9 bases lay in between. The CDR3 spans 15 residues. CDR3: CASSVEAAPYNEQFS. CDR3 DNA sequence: TGTGCCAGCAGCGTAGAGGCAGCACCCTACAATGAGCAGTTCTCC.

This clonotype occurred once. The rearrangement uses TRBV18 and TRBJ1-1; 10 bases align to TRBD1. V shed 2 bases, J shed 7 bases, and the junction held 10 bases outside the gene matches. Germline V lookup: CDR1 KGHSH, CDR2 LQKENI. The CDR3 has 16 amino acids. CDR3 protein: CASSPAPGQGGSEAFF. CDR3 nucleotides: TGTGCCAGCTCACCAGCTCCAGGACAGGGGGGGAGTGAAGCTTTCTTT.

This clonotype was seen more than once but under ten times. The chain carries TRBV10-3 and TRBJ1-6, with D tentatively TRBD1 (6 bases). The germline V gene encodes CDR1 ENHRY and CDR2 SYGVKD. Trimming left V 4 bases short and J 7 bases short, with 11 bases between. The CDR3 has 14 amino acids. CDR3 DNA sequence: TGTGCCATCAGTGTAACAGGGCGGAATTCACCCCTCCACTTT. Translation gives CAISVTGRNSPLHF.

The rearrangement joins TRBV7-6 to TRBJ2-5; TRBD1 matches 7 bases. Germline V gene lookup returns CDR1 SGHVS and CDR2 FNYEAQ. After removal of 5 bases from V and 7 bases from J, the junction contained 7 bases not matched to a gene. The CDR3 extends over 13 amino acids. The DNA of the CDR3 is TGTGCCAGCAGCCGGACAGGAGCAGCGACCCAGTACTTC. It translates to CASSRTGAATQYF.